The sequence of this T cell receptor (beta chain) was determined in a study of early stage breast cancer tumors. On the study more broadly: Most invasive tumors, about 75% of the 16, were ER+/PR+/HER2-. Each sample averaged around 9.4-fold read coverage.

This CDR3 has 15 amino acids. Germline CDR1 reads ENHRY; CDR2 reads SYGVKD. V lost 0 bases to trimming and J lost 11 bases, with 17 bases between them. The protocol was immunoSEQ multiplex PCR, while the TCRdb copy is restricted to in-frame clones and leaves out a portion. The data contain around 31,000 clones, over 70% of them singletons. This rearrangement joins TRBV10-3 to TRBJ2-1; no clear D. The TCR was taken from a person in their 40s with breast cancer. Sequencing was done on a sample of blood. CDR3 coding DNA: TGTGCCATCAGTGAGTCAGTCGGCGCACCGTTTAAGCAGTTCTTC. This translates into CAISESVGAPFKQFF.